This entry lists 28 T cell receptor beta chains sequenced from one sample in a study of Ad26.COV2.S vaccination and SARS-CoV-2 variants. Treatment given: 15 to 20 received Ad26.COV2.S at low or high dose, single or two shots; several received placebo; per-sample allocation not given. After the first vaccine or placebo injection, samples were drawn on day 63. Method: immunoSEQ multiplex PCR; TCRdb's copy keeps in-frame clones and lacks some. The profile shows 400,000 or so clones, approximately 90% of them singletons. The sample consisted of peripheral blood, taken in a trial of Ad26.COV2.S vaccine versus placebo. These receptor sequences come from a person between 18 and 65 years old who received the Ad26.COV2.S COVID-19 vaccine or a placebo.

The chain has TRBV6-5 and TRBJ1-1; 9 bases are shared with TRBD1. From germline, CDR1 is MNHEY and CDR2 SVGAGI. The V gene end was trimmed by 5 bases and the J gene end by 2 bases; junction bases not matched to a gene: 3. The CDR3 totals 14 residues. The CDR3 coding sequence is TGTGCCAGCAGTAAGACAGGGGGAAACACTGAAGCTTTCTTT. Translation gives CASSKTGGNTEAFF.

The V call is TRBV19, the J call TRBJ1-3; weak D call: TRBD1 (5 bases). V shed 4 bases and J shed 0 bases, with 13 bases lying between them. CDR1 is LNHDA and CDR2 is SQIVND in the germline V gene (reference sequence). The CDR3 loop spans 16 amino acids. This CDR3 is CASSRGRTSSGNTIYF. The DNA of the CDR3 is TGTGCCAGTAGTAGGGGACGGACCTCCTCTGGAAACACCATATATTTT.

CDR3 DNA sequence: TGTGCCAGCAGTCTTCAGGGGGACACTGAAGCTTTCTTT. Its translation is CASSLQGDTEAFF. V usage is TRBV3-1 (or the pseudogene TRBV3-2) and J usage is TRBJ1-1; 7 bases map to TRBD1. The ends lost 6 bases at V and 3 bases at J; junction bases unmatched: 4. This CDR3 is 13 amino acids long. CDR1 LGHDT and CDR2 YNNKEL come from the germline V gene (reference sequence).

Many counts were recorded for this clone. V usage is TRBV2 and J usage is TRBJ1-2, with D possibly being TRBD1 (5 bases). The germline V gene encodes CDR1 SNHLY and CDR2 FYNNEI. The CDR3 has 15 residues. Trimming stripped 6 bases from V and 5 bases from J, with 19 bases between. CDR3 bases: TGTGCCAGCAGCCCCGAATGGGGGAGGGCTTATGGCTACACCTTC. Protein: CASSPEWGRAYGYTF.

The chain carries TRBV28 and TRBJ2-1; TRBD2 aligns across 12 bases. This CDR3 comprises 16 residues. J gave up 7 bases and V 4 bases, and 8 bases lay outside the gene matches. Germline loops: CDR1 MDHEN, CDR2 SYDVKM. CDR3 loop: CASSSILAGGRNEQFF. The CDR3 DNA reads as TGTGCCAGCAGTTCCATACTAGCGGGGGGAAGGAATGAGCAGTTCTTC.

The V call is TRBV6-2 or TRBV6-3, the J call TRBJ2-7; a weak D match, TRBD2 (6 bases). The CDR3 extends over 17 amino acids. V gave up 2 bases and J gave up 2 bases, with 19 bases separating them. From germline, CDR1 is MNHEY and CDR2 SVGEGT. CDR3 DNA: TGTGCCAGCAGTTACCACGGGAGTCACCGAGGGACCTACGAGCAGTACTTC. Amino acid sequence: CASSYHGSHRGTYEQYF.

This CDR3 is CASSNQGVNTEAFF. The CDR3 DNA is TGTGCCAGCAGCAATCAGGGGGTGAACACTGAAGCTTTCTTT. This chain links TRBV2 with TRBJ1-1; 7 nucleotides agree with TRBD1. The V gene's germline CDR1 is SNHLY and CDR2 FYNNEI. The CDR3 totals 14 residues. Trimming removed 6 bases from V and 0 bases from J; junction bases left unmatched: 4.

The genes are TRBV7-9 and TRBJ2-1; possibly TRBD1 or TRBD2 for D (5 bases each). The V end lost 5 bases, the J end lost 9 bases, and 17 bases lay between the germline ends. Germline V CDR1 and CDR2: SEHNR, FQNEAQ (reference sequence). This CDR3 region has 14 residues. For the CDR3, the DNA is TGTGCCAGCAGCCTGTCCGTAACAGGAGGTGAGCAGTTCTTC. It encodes CASSLSVTGGEQFF.

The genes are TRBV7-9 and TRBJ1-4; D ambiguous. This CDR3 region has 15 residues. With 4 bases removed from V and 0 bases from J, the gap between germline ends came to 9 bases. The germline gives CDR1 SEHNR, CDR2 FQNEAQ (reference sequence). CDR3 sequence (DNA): TGTGCCAGCAGCTACTCCGGCGCAACTAATGAAAAACTGTTTTTT. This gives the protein CASSYSGATNEKLFF.

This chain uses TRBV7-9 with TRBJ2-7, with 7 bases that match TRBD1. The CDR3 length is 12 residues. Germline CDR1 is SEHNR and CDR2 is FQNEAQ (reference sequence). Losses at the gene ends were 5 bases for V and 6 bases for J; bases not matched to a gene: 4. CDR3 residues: CASSQDRVEQYF. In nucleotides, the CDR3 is TGTGCCAGCAGCCAAGACAGGGTCGAGCAGTACTTC.

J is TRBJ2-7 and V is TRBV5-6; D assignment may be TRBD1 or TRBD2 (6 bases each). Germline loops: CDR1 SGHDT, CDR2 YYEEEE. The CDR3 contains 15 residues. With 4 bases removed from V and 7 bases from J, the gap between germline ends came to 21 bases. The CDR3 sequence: CASSRPGAGAGEQYF. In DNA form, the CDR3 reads TGTGCCAGCAGCAGACCCGGGGCAGGGGCGGGAGAGCAGTACTTC.

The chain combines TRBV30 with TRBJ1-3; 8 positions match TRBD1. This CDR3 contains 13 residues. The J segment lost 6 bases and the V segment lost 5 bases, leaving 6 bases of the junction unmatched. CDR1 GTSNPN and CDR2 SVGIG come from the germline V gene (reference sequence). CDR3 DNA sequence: TGTGCCTGGCGACAGGGGCCGAAAAACACCATATATTTT. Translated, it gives CAWRQGPKNTIYF.

The CDR3 DNA reads TGTGCCAGCACACAAACGGTGGGTTCACCCCTCCACTTT. Its translation: CASTQTVGSPLHF. The chain is built from TRBV27 and TRBJ1-6; D uncertain. The CDR3 contains 13 residues. V dropped 7 bases and J dropped 9 bases, with 13 bases sitting between them. CDR1 MNHEY and CDR2 SMNVEV come from the germline V gene (reference sequence).

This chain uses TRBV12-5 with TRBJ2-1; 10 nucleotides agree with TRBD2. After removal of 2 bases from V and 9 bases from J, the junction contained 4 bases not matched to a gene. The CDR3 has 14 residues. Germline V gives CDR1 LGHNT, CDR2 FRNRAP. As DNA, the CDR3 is TGTGCTAGTGGTTTGAGCGGGGGGGCCATTGAGCAGTTCTTC. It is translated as CASGLSGGAIEQFF. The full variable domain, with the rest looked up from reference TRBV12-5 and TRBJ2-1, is DARVTQTPRHKVTEMGQEVTMRCQPILGHNTVFWYRQTMMQGLELLAYFRNRAPLDDSGMPKDRFSAEMPDATLATLKIQPSEPRDSAVYFCASGLSGGAIEQFFGPGTRLTVL.

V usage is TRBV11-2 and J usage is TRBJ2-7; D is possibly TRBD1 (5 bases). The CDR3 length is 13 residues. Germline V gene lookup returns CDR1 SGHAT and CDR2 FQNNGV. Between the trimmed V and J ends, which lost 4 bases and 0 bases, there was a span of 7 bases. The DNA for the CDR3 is TGTGCCAGCAGCTCACAGGCCTCCTACGAGCAGTACTTC. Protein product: CASSSQASYEQYF.

In nucleotides, the CDR3 is TGTGCCAGCAGCTCGGGACTAGCGGGGTACGAGCAGTACTTC. This translates into CASSSGLAGYEQYF. The chain uses TRBV3-1 (or the pseudogene TRBV3-2) and TRBJ2-7; TRBD2 aligns across 13 bases. The CDR3 consists of 14 residues. Germline loops: CDR1 LGHDT, CDR2 YNNKEL (reference sequence). V shed 5 bases and J 4 bases; nucleotides not matched to a gene: 2.

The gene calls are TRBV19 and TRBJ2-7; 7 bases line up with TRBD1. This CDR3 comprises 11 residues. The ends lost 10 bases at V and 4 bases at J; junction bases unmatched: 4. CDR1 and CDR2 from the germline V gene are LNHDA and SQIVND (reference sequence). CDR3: CATQGVYEQYF. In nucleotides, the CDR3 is TGTGCCACTCAGGGGGTATACGAGCAGTACTTC.

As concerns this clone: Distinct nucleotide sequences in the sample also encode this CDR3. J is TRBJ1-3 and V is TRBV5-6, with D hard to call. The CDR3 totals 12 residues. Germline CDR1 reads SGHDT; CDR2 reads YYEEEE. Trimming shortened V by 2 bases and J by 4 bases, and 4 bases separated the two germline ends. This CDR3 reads CASSLSGNTIYF. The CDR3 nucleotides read TGTGCCAGCAGCTTATCCGGAAACACCATATATTTT.

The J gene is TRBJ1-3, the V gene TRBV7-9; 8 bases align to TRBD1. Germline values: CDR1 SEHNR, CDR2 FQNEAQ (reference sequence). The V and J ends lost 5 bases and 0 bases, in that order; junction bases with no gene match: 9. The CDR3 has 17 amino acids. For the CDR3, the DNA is TGTGCCAGCAGCCCCCCAGGGGGCCTTTCCTCTGGAAACACCATATATTTT. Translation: CASSPPGGLSSGNTIYF.

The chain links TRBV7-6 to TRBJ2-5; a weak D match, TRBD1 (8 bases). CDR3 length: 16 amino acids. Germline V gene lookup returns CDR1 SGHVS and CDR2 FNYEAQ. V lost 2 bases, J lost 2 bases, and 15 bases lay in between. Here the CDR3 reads CASSLQGASGQETQYF. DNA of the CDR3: TGTGCCAGCAGCTTACAGGGGGCTAGCGGACAAGAGACCCAGTACTTC.

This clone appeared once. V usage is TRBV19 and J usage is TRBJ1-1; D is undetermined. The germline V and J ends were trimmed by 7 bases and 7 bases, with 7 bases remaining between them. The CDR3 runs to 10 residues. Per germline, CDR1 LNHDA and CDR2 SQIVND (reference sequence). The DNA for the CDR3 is TGTGCCAGTATCTCCAATGAAGCTTTCTTT. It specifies CASISNEAFF.

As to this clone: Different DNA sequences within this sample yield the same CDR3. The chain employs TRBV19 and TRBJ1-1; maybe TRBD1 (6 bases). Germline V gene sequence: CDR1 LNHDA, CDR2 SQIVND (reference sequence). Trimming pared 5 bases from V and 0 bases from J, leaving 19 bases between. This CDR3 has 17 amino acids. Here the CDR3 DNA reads TGTGCCAGTAGTCCCCACCCCAGGGGACACATGAACACTGAAGCTTTCTTT. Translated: CASSPHPRGHMNTEAFF.

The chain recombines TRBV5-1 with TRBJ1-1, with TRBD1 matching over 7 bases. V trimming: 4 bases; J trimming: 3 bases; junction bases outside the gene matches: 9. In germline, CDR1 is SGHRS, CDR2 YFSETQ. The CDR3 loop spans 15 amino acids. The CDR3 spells CASSQGVSRDTEAFF. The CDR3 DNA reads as TGCGCCAGCAGCCAGGGGGTTTCGAGGGACACTGAAGCTTTCTTT.

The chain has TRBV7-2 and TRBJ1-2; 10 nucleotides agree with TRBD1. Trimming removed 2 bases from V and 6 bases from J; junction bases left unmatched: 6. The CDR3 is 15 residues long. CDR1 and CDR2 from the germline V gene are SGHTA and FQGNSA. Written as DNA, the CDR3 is TGTGCCAGCAGCTTACTGACAGGGGGCAGAAATGGCTACACCTTC. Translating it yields CASSLLTGGRNGYTF.

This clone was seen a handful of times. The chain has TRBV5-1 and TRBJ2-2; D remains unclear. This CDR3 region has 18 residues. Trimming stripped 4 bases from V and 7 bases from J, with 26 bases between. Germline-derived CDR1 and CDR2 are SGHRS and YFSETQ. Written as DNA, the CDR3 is TGCGCCAGCAGCCTCCCGCTGGTACCCCACGGTTCCGGCGGGGAGCTGTTTTTT. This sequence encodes CASSLPLVPHGSGGELFF.

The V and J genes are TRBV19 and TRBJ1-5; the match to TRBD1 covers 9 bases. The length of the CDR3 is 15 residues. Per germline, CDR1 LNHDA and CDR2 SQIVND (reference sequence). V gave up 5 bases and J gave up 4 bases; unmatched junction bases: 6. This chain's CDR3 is CASSWGQGRNQPQHF. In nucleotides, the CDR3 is TGTGCCAGTAGTTGGGGACAGGGAAGAAATCAGCCCCAGCATTTT.

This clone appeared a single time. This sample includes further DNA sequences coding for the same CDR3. CDR3: CASSIDRSNQPQHF. In nucleotides, the CDR3 is TGTGCCAGTAGTATAGATCGCAGCAATCAGCCCCAGCATTTT. The chain has TRBV19 and TRBJ1-5, with D hard to call. V lost 0 bases to trimming and J lost 1 base, with 4 bases between them. Germline V gene lookup returns CDR1 LNHDA and CDR2 SQIVND (reference sequence). The CDR3 length is 14 residues.

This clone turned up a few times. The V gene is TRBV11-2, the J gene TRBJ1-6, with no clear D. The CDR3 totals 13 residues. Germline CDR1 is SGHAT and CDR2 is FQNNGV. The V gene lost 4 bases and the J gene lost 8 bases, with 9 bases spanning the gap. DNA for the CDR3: TGTGCCAGCAGCTACCGGGCTGATTCACCCCTCCACTTT. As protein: CASSYRADSPLHF.